This TCR beta chain was identified during a study of OX40 agonist ivuxolimab in advanced cancers. Overall study results and limits: In a subset of nonresponders, normalized T-cell clonal expansion was also low.

V lost 4 bases, J lost 9 bases, and 16 bases lay in between. CDR3 size: 14 residues. Looked up from germline, CDR1 is SGHAT and CDR2 is FQNNGV. Measured with immunoSEQ multiplex PCR; TCRdb has only the in-frame clones, and not every one. This table holds around 79,000 clones, around nine tenths found once. About this clone: Its target is not known.

The TCR sequence derives from an adult with an advanced solid tumor such as melanoma, head and neck, liver or kidney cancer. The specimen comprised CD4+ or CD8+ T cells sorted from blood, sampled in a trial of the OX40 agonist ivuxolimab. The chain couples TRBV11-2 to TRBJ2-1, with D possibly being TRBD2 (5 bases). The CDR3 DNA reads TGTGCCAGCAGCTCAGGCGTCGAGGGCCCTGAGCAGTTCTTC. This codes for CASSSGVEGPEQFF.